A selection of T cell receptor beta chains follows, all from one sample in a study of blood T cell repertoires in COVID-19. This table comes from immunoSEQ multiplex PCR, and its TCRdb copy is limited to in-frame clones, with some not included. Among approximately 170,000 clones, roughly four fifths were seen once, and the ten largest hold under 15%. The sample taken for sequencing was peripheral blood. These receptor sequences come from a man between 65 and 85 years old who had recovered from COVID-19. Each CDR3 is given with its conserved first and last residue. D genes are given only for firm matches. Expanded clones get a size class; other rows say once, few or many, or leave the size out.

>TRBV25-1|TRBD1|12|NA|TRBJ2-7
TGTGCCAGCAGTAGTGACGGACAGGTTTTTTACTTC
CASSSDGQVFYF
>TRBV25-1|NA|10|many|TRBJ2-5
TGTGCCAGCAGTGGGGCGACCCAGTACTTC
CASSGATQYF
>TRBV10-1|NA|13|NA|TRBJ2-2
TGCGCCAGCAGTCCTCAGGGCACCGGGGAGCTGTTTTTT
CASSPQGTGELFF
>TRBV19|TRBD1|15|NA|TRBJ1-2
TGTGCCAGTAGTATTAGGACAGGCACTAACTATGGCTACACCTTC
CASSIRTGTNYGYTF
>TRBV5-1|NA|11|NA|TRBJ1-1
TGCGCCAGCAGCTTGGCGGGTGAAGCTTTCTTT
CASSLAGEAFF
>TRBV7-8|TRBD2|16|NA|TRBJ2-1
TGTGCCAGCAGCTCACCTCGGACTAGCGCTTACAATGAGCAGTTCTTC
CASSSPRTSAYNEQFF
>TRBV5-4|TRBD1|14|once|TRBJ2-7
TGTGCCAGCAGACGGGGACAGGGGTCCTACGAGCAGTACTTC
CASRRGQGSYEQYF
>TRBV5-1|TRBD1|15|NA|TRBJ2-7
TGCGCCAGCAGCTTCACCGGGACAGGGGCCTACGAGCAGTACTTC
CASSFTGTGAYEQYF
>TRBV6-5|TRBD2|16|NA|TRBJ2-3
TGTGCCAGCAGTTATCATGGCGGGAGCAGCACAGATACGCAGTATTTT
CASSYHGGSSTDTQYF
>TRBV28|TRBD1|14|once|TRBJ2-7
TGTGCCAGCACCCGGACAGGAGTCTCCTACGAGCAGTACTTC
CASTRTGVSYEQYF
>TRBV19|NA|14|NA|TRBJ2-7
TGTGCCAGTAGTAGCCGGGACATTTACTACGAGCAGTACTTC
CASSSRDIYYEQYF
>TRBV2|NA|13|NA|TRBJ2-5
TGTGCCAGCGGGTCGGGAAGCCAAGAGACCCAGTACTTC
CASGSGSQETQYF
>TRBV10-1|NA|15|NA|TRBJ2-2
TGCGCCAGCAGTGGCGGCGGGACGGTCACCGGGGAGCTGTTTTTT
CASSGGGTVTGELFF
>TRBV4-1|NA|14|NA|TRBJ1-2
TGCGCCAGCAGCCAAGAACAGGCCCTTCTTGCCTACACCTTC
CASSQEQALLAYTF
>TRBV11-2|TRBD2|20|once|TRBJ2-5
TGTGCCAGCAGCTTAGATATGACGGCGGCGGGAGGGCTGTACCAAGAGACCCAGTACTTC
CASSLDMTAAGGLYQETQYF
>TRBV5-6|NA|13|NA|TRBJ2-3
TGTGCCAGCAGCTTTTCGGGAACAGATACGCAGTATTTT
CASSFSGTDTQYF
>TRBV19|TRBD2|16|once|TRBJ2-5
TGTGCCAGTAGTATTTGGGAAGCGGGAGGTGGAGAGACCCAGTACTTC
CASSIWEAGGGETQYF
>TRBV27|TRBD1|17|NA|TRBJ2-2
TGTGCCAGCAGTCCCGGGACAGGGAGTGAGGACACCGGGGAGCTGTTTTTT
CASSPGTGSEDTGELFF
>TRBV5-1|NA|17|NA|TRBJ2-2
TGCGCCAGCAGCTTGGAACCAGGCGGGATGGGCACCGGGGAGCTGTTTTTT
CASSLEPGGMGTGELFF
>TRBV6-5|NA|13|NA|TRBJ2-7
TGTGCCAGCAATCCCGGGACAACCTACGAGCAGTACTTC
CASNPGTTYEQYF
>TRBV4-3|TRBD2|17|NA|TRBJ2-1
TGCGCCAGCAGCCAAGATTGGCTAGCGGGAGGTCGCTATGAGCAGTTCTTC
CASSQDWLAGGRYEQFF
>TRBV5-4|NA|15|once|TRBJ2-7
TGTGCCAGCAGCCCGACCGGACTGTCCTCCTACGAGCAGTACTTC
CASSPTGLSSYEQYF
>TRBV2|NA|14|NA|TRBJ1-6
TGTGCCAGCAGTGGCGGACTGGGCAATTCACCCCTCCACTTT
CASSGGLGNSPLHF
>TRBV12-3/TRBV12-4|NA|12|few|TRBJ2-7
TGTGCCAGCAGTTTTCAAACAGGGCGGCAGTACTTC
CASSFQTGRQYF
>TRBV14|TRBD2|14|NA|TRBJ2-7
TGTGCCAGCAAAGGAGCTAGCGGGGCCCTCGAGCAGTACTTC
CASKGASGALEQYF
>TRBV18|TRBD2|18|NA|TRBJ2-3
TGTGCCAGCTCGCAACCGGGACTAGCGGGGATTAGCACAGATACGCAGTATTTT
CASSQPGLAGISTDTQYF